The source of this T cell receptor (beta chain) is a study of control samples from healthy donors and cancer patients. Sequencing was performed with immunoSEQ multiplex PCR; in TCRdb, only in-frame clones are kept and a portion is missing. The sample records tens of thousands of clones, around 78% being singletons. Between the trimmed V and J ends, which lost 5 bases and 4 bases, there was a span of 8 bases. Germline V gene lookup returns CDR1 ENHRY and CDR2 SYGVKD. The CDR3 extends over 13 amino acids. Sequencing used blood. V is TRBV10-3 and J is TRBJ2-2; D is uncertain. The sequence derives from a man in his sixties in good health. CDR3 bases: TGTGCCATCAGTTGGAGTGGCACCGGGGAGCTGTTTTTT. Encoded protein: CAISWSGTGELFF.